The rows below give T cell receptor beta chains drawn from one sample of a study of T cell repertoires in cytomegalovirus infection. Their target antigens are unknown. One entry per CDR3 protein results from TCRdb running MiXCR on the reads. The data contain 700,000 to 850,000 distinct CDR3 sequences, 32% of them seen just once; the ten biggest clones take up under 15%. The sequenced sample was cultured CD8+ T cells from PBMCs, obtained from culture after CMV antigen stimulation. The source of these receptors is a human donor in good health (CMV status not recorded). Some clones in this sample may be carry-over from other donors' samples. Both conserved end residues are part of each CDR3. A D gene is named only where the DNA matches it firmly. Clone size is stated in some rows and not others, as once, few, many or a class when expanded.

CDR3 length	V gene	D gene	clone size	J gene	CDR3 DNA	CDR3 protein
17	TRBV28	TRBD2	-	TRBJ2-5	TGTGCCAGCAGCCTTCTGGGGTCAGCGGGGTTCCAAGAGACCCAGTACTTC	CASSLLGSAGFQETQYF
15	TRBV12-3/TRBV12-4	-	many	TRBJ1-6	TGTGCCAGCAGTTTAAGACTGAACTATAATTCACCCCTCCACTTT	CASSLRLNYNSPLHF
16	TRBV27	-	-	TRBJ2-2	TGTGCCAGCAGCCCCACTCAGGAGTCTGGCGCCGGGGAGCTGTTTTTT	CASSPTQESGAGELFF
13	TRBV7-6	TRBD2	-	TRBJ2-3	TGTGCCAGCAGCGGTACTAGCGCAGATACGCAGTATTTT	CASSGTSADTQYF
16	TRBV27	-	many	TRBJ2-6	TGTGCCAGCAGTAGGGGGACCGGGCTCGGGGCCAACGTCCTGACTTTC	CASSRGTGLGANVLTF
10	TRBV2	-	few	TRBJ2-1	TGTGCCAGCAGTGGGCCACAGCAGTTCTTC	CASSGPQQFF
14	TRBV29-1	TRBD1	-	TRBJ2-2	TGCAGCGTTGAGACAGGGGGTAACACCGGGGAGCTGTTTTTT	CSVETGGNTGELFF
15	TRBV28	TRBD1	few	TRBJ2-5	TGTGCCAGCAGTTTCCCCCGACAGGGGAGTCAGACCCAGTACTTC	CASSFPRQGSQTQYF
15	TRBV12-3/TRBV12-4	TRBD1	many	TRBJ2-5	TGTGCCAGCAGTCTGGCCGGGACAGGGGGCGAGACCCAGTACTTC	CASSLAGTGGETQYF
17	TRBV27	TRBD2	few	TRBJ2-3	TGTGCCAGCAGTTCCTATGGGACTAGCGGACTCACAGATACGCAGTATTTT	CASSSYGTSGLTDTQYF
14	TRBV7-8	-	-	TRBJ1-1	TGTGCCAGCAGCGGGCGGAGGAGAGGGACTGAAGCTTTCTTT	CASSGRRRGTEAFF
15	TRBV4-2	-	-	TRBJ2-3	TGTGCCAGCAGCCAAGAGGGGGCTAGCGGAGATACGCAGTATTTT	CASSQEGASGDTQYF
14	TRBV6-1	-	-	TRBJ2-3	TGTGCCAGCAGCGGGACCTACCCGGCGGATACGCAGTATTTT	CASSGTYPADTQYF
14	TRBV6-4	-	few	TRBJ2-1	TGTGCCAGCAGTTCGTCCCCATTATACAATGAGCAGTTCTTC	CASSSSPLYNEQFF
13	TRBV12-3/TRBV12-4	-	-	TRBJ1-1	TGTGCCAGCAGTTTAGCGCGGGGCCCTGAAGCTTTCTTT	CASSLARGPEAFF
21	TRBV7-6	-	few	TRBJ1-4	TGTGCCAGCAGCCAAACCATCAGGACTTCGGCTGGAGAGGGTACTAATGAAAAACTGTTTTTT	CASSQTIRTSAGEGTNEKLFF
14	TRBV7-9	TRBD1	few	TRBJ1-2	TGTGCCAGCAGCTTCCGGGACAGTGACTATGGCTACACCTTC	CASSFRDSDYGYTF
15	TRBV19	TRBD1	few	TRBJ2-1	TGTGCCAGTAGAACGGACAGGGGTGGCTACAATGAGCAGTTCTTC	CASRTDRGGYNEQFF
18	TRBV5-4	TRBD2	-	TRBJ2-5	TGTGCCAGCAGCGTAGGACTAGCGGGGGGGCCGGGCTTAGAGACCCAGTACTTC	CASSVGLAGGPGLETQYF
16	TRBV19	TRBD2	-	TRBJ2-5	TGTGCCACCGCCAGGACTAGCGGGGCATACCAAGAGACCCTGTACTTC	CATARTSGAYQETLYF
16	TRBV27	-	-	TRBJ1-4	TGTGCCAGCAGTCTAACTAACCTTGCAACTAATGAAAAACTGTTTTTT	CASSLTNLATNEKLFF
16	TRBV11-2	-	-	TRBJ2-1	TGTGCCAGCAGCTTAGATAACCGCCGGGGATACAATGAGCAGTTCTTC	CASSLDNRRGYNEQFF
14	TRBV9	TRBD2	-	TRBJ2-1	TGTGCCAGCAGCCCCTCGAGCGGGGTCAGGGAGCAGTTCTTC	CASSPSSGVREQFF
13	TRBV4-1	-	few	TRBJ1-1	TGCGCCAGCAGCCAAGATGGTTTTAGTGAAGCTTTCTTT	CASSQDGFSEAFF
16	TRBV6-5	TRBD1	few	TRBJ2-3	TGTGCCAGCAGTTACTGGGGACAGGGCGATTCGGATACGCAGTATTTT	CASSYWGQGDSDTQYF
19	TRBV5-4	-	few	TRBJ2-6	TGTGCCAGCAGCTTGTTCGGGTCCCTAATATTAAGTGGGGCCAACGTCCTGACTTTC	CASSLFGSLILSGANVLTF
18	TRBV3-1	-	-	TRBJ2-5	TGTGCCAGCAGCCAACCGATCCCCGTAGCGGCCCTCCAAGAGACCCAGTACTTC	CASSQPIPVAALQETQYF
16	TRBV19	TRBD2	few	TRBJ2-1	TGTGCCAGTAGTGTCCAGCGGGGGCCTACCTACAATGAGCAGTTCTTC	CASSVQRGPTYNEQFF
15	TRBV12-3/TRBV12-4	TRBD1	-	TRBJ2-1	TGTGCCAGCAGTCCTCGGGACAGGGCAGATAATGAGCAGTTCTTC	CASSPRDRADNEQFF
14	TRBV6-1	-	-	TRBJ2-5	TGTGCCAGCAGTTGGAGACAGTACCAAGAGACCCAGTACTTC	CASSWRQYQETQYF
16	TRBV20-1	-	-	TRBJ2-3	TGCAGTGCTAGACCCTCGGAGGGTCCCAACACAGATACGCAGTATTTT	CSARPSEGPNTDTQYF
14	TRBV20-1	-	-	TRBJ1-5	TGCAGTGCTAGTGACCTACTAGAGGCTCAGCCCCAGCATTTT	CSASDLLEAQPQHF
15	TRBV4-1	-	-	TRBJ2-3	TGCGCCAGCAGCCAAGGGGACTTGCCAGCAGATACGCAGTATTTT	CASSQGDLPADTQYF
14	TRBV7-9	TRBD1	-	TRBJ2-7	TGTGCCAGCAGCCCGGGACAGGGAGGCGACGAGCAGTACTTC	CASSPGQGGDEQYF
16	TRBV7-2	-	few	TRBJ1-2	TGTGCCAGCAGCTTAGGGGCAGGGCGTGAAGACTATGGCTACACCTTC	CASSLGAGREDYGYTF
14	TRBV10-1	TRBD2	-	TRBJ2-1	TGCGCCAGCAGTGACTCAGGACTAGGTGAGGAGCAGTTCTTC	CASSDSGLGEEQFF
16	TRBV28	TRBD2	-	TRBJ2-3	TGTGCCAGCAGTTTGGCTGGGACTAGCCCCGCGGATACGCAGTATTTT	CASSLAGTSPADTQYF
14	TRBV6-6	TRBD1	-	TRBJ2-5	TGTGCCAGCAGTTATGGGACAGGGACGGAGACCCAGTACTTC	CASSYGTGTETQYF
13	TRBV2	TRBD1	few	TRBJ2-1	TGTGCCTCCCCCACGGGACAGTACAATGAGCAGTTCTTC	CASPTGQYNEQFF
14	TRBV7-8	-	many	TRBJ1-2	TGTGCCAGCAGCTTGAATGGGGAGGACTATGGCTACACCTTC	CASSLNGEDYGYTF
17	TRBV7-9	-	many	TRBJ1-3	TGTGCCAGCAGCCCGAATTCCGGATCAGGGCCTGGAAACACCATATATTTT	CASSPNSGSGPGNTIYF
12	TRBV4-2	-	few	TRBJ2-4	TGTGCCTTTCGGGACACCCAAAACATTCAGTACTTC	CAFRDTQNIQYF
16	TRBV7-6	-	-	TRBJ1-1	TGTGCCAGCAGCTTAGCGCCTTCAGGGGCGCGCACTGAAGCTTTCTTT	CASSLAPSGARTEAFF
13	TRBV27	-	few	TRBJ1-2	TGTGCCAGCAGTTTATCCTCAGGGACAGGCTACACCTTC	CASSLSSGTGYTF
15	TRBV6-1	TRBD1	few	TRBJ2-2	TGTGCCAGCACCCCTGGACAGGGCCCCGCCGGGGAGCTGTTTTTT	CASTPGQGPAGELFF
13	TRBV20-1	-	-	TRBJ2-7	TGCAGTGCCCGAGGTACTTCCTCCTACGAGCAGTACTTC	CSARGTSSYEQYF
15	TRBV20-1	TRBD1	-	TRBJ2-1	TGCAGTGCTAGGACTCGACAGGGGCCGAGGGATGAGCAGTTCTTC	CSARTRQGPRDEQFF
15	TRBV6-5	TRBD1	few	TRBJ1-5	TGTGCCAGCAGTTACTCGAGACAGGGGGGTCAGCCCCAGCATTTT	CASSYSRQGGQPQHF
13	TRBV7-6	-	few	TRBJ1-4	TGTGCCAGCAGCTTAGGGGGGCAGGACGAGATGTTTTTT	CASSLGGQDEMFF
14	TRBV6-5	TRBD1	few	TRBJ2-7	TGTGCCAGCAGTTGGGGACAGGCTAACTACGAGCAGTACTTC	CASSWGQANYEQYF
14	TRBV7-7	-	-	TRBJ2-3	TGTGCTAGCAGCTTAGTCGTTTCTGCAGATACGCAGTATTTT	CASSLVVSADTQYF
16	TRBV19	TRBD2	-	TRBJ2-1	TGTGCCAGTAGCTACGGGGGGGCCGATATCTACAATGAGCAGTTCTTC	CASSYGGADIYNEQFF
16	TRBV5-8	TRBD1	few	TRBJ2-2	TGTGCCAGCAGCTTGAGGACAGGGTGGAACACCGGGGAGCTGTTTTTT	CASSLRTGWNTGELFF